This TCR beta chain was retrieved from a study of blood T cell repertoires in COVID-19. On the study more broadly: Donors in the United States, Italy and Spain gave samples during acute or convalescent COVID-19. PBMCs, B-cell-depleted T cells, or T cells were the source of the cDNA or gDNA that made up the material.

Germline assignment: CDR1 SSHAT and CDR2 FNYEAQ (reference sequence). This CDR3 has 15 amino acids. Clones were sequenced by immunoSEQ multiplex PCR, and TCRdb holds only the in-frame ones, with some missing. The sample shows 250,000 or so clones, about 80% of them seen only once. As for this clone: One junction end does not reproduce the germline sequence, and a read error may be involved.

The rearrangement uses TRBV7-7 and TRBJ2-5; TRBD1 matches 9 bases. This receptor was identified in a man in his fifties who had recovered from COVID-19. Sequenced input: PBMCs or T cells enriched from blood (not recorded which). DNA for the CDR3: TGTGCTAGCAGCTCACAGGGGGCGCCGCGAGAGACCCAGTACTTC. Translating gives CASSSQGAPRETQYF. Combining the CDR3 with reference TRBV7-7 and TRBJ2-5 gives the whole variable domain GAGVSQSPRYKVTKRGQDVTLRCDPISSHATLYWYQQALGQGPEFLTYFNYEAQPDKSGLPSDRFSAERPEGSISTLTIQRTEQRDSAMYRCASSSQGAPRETQYFGPGTRLLVL.